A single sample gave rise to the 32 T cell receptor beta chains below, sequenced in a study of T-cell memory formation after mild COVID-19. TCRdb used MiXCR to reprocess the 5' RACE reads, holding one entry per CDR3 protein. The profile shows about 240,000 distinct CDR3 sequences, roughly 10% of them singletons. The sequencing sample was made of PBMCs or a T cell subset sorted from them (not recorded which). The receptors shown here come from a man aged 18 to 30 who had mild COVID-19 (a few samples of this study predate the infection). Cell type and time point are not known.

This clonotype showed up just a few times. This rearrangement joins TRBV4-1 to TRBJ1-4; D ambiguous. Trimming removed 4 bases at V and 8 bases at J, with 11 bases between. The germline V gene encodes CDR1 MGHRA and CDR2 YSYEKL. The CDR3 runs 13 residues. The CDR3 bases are TGCGCCAGCAGCCGAAGCCCGGGGGAAAAACTGTTTTTT. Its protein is CASSRSPGEKLFF.

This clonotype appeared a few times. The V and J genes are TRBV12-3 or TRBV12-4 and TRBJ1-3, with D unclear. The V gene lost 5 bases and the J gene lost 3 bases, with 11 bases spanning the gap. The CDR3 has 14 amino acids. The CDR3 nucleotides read TGTGCCAGCAGTCGACCCGGCAGTGGAAACACCATATATTTT. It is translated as CASSRPGSGNTIYF.

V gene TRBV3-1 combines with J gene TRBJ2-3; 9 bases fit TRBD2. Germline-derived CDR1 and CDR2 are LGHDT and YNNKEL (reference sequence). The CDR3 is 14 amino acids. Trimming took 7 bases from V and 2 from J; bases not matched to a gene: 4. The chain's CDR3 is CASKRTSDTDTQYF. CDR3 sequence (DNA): TGTGCCAGCAAGAGGACTAGCGACACAGATACGCAGTATTTT.

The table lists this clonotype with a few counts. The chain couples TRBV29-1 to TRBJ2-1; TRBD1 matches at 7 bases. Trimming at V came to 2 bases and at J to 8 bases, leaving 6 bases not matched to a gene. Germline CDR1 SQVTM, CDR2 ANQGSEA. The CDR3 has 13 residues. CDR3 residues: CSVEIGGLDEQFF. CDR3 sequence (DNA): TGCAGCGTTGAAATAGGGGGCTTGGATGAGCAGTTCTTC.

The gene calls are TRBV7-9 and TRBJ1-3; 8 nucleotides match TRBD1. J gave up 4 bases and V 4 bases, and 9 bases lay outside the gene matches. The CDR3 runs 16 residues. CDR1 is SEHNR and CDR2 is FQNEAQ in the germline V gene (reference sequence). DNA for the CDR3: TGTGCCAGCAGCTCAAATTTCAGGGGGCTCGGAAACACCATATATTTT. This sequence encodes CASSSNFRGLGNTIYF.

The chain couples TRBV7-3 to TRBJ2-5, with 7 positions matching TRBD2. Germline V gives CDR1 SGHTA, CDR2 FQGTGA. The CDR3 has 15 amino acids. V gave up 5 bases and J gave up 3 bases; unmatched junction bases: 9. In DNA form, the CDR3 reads TGTGCCAGCAGCACCAACGGGGGGTTCAAAGAGACCCAGTACTTC. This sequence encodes CASSTNGGFKETQYF. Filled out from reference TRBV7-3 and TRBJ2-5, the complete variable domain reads GAGVSQTPSNKVTEKGKYVELRCDPISGHTALYWYRQSLGQGPEFLIYFQGTGAADDSGLPNDRFFAVRPEGSVSTLKIQRTERGDSAVYLCASSTNGGFKETQYFGPGTRLLVL.

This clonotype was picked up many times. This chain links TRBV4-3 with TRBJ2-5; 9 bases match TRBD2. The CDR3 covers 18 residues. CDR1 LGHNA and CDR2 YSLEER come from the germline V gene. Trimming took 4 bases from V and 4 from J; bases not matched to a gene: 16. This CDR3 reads CASSRERVASGEGETQYF. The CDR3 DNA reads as TGCGCCAGCAGCCGAGAGAGGGTGGCTAGCGGGGAGGGAGAGACCCAGTACTTC.

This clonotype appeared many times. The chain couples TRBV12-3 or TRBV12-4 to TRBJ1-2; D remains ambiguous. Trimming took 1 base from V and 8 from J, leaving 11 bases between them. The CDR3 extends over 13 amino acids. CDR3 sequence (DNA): TGTGCCAGCAGTTTAGGAGGACCCTTGGGCTACACCTTC. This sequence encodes CASSLGGPLGYTF.

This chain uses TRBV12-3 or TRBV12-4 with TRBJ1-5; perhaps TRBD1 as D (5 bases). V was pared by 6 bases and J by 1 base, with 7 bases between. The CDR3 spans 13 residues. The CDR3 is CASRGLSNQPQHF. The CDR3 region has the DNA TGTGCCAGCAGGGGACTCAGCAATCAGCCCCAGCATTTT.

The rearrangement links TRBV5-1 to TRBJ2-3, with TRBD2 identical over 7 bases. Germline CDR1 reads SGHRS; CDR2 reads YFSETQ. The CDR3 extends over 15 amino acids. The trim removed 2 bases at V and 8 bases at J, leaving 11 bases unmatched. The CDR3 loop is CASSLKRGDDGTQYF. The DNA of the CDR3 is TGCGCCAGCAGCTTAAAACGGGGGGATGACGGTACGCAGTATTTT.

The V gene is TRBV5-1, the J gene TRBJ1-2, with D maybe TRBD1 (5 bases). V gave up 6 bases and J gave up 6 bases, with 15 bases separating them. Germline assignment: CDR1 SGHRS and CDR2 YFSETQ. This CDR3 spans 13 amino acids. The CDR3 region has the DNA TGCGCCAGCAACAAGGGGCAGGTTGATGGCTACACCTTC. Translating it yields CASNKGQVDGYTF.

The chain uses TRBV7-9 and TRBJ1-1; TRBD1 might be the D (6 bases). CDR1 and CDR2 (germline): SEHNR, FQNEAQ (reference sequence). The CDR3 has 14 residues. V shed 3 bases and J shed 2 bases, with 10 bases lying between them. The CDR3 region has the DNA TGTGCCAGCAGCTTGCGACAGGTTAACACTGAAGCTTTCTTT. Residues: CASSLRQVNTEAFF.

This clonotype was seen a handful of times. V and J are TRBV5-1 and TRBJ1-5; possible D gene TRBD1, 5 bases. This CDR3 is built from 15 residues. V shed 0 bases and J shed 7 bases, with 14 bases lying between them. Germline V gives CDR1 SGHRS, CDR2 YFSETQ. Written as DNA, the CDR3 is TGCGCCAGCAGCTTGGGGGGCGGGGCGGGGCAGCCCCAGCATTTT. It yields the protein CASSLGGGAGQPQHF.

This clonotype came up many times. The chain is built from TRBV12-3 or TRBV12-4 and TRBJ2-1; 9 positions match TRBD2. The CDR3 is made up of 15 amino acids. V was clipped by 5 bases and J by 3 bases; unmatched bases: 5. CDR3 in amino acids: CASSDSGGYYNEQFF. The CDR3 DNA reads TGTGCCAGCAGTGATAGCGGGGGTTACTACAATGAGCAGTTCTTC.

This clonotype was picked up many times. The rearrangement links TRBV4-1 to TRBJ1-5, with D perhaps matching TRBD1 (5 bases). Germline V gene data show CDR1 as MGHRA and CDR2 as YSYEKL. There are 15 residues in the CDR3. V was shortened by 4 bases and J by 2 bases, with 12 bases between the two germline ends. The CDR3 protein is CASSPSGTGNQPQHF. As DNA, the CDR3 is TGCGCCAGCAGCCCCTCCGGGACGGGCAATCAGCCCCAGCATTTT.

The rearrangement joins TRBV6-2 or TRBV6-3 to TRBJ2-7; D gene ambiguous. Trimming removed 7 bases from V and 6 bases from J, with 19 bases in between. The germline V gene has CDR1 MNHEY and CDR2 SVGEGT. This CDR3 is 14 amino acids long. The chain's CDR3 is CASTSGQLSGEQYV. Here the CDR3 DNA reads TGTGCCAGCACCTCCGGGCAGCTTTCTGGCGAGCAGTACGTC.

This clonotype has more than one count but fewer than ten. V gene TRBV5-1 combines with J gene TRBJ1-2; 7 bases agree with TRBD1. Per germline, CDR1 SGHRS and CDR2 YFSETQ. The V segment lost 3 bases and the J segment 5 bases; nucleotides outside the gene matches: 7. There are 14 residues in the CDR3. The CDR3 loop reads CASSSSTGEYGYTF. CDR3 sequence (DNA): TGCGCCAGCAGCTCCTCTACAGGGGAGTATGGCTACACCTTC.

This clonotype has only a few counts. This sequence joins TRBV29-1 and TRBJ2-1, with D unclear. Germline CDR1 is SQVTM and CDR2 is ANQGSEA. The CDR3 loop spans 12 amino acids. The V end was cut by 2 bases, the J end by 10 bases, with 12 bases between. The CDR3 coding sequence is TGCAGCGTTGAAATGGGCGCGTCCGAGCAGTTCTTC. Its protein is CSVEMGASEQFF.

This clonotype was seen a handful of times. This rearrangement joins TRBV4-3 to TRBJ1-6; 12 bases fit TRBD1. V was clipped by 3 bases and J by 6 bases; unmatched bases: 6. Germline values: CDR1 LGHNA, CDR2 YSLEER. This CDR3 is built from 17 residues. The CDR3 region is CASSHRDRGRSNSPLHF. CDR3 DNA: TGCGCCAGCAGCCATCGGGACAGGGGGCGTAGTAATTCACCCCTCCACTTT.

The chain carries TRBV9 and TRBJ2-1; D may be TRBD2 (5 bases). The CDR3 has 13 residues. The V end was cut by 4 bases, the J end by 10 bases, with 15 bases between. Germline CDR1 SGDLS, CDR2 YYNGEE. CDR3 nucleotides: TGTGCCAGCAGCCCGCGGACTGTTCAGGAGCAGTTCTTC. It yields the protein CASSPRTVQEQFF.

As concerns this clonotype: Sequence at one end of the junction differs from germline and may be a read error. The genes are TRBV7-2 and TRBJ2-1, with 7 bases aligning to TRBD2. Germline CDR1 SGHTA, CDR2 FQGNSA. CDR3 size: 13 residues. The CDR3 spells CARSTSGVYEQFF. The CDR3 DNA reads TGTGCCCGCAGCACAAGCGGGGTCTATGAGCAGTTCTTC. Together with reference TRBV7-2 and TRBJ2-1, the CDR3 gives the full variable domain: GAGVSQSPSNKVTEKGKDVELRCDPISGHTALYWYRQSLGQGLEFLIYFQGNSAPDKSGLPSDRFSAERTGGSVSTLTIQRTQQEDSAVYLCARSTSGVYEQFFGPGTRLTVL.

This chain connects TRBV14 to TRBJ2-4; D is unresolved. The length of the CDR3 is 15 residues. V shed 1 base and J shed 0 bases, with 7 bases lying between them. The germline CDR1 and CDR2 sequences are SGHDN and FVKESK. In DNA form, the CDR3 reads TGTGCCAGCAGCCAAGTTGGAGTAGCCAAAAACATTCAGTACTTC. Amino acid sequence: CASSQVGVAKNIQYF.

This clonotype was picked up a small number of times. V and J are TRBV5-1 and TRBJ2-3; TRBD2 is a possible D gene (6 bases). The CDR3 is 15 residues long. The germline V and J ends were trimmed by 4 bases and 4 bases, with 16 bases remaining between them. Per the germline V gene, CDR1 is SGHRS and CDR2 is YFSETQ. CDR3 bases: TGCGCCAGCAGCCCGGGACCCGGGAGTCCAGATACGCAGTATTTT. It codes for CASSPGPGSPDTQYF.

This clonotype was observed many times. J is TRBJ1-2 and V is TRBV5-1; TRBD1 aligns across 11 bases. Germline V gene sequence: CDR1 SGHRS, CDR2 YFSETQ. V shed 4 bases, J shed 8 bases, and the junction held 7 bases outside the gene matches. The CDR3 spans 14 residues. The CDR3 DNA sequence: TGCGCCAGCAGCACCGGACAGGGGGCGCGCGGCTACACCTTC. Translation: CASSTGQGARGYTF.

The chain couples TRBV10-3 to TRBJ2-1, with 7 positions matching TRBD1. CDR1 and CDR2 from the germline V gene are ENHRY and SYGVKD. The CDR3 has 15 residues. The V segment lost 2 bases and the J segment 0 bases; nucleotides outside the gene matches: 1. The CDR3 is CAISEGQVSYNEQFF. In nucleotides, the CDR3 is TGTGCCATCAGTGAGGGACAGGTCTCCTACAATGAGCAGTTCTTC.

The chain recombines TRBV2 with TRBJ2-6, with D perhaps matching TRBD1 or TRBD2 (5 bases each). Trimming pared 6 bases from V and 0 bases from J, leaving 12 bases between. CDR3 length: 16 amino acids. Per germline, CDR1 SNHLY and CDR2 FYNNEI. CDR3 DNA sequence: TGTGCCAGCAGACGGGACGGGGACTCTGGGGCCAACGTCCTGACTTTC. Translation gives CASRRDGDSGANVLTF.

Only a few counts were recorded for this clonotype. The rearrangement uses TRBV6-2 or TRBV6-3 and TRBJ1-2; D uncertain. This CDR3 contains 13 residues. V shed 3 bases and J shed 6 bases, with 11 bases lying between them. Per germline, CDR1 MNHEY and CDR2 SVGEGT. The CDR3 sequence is CASSYRESDGYTF. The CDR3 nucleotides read TGTGCCAGCAGTTATCGGGAAAGCGATGGCTACACCTTC.

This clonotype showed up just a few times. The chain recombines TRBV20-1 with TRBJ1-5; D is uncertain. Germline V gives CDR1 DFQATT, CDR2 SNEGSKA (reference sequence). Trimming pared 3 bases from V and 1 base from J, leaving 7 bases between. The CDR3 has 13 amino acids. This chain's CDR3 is CSASVGSNQPQHF. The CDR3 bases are TGCAGTGCTAGTGTGGGAAGCAATCAGCCCCAGCATTTT.

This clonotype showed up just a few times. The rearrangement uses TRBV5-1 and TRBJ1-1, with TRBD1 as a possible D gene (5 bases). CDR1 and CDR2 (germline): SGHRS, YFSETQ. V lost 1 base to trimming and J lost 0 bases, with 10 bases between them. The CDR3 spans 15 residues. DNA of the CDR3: TGCGCCAGCAGCTTGCTTCCGGGGGTGAACACTGAAGCTTTCTTT. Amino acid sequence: CASSLLPGVNTEAFF.

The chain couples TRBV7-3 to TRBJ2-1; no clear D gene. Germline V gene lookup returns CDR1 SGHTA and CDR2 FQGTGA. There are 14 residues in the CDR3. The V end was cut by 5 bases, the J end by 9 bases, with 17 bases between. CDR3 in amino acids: CASSASGSLTEQFF. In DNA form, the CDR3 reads TGTGCCAGCAGCGCTAGTGGCAGCCTGACTGAGCAGTTCTTC.

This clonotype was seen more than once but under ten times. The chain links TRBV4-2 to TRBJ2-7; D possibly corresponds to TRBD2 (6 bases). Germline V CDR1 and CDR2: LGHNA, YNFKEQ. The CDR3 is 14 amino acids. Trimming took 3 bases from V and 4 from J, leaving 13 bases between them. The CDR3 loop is CASSHRDREYEQYF. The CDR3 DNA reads TGTGCCAGCAGCCACCGGGACCGGGAGTACGAGCAGTACTTC.

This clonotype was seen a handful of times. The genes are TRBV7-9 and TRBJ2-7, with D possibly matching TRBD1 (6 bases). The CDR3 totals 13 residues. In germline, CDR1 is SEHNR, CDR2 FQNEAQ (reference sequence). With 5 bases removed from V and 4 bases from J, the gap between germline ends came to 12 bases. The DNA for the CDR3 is TGTGCCAGCAGCCCTACAGGGTTATACGAGCAGTACGTC. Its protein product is CASSPTGLYEQYV.